This T cell receptor beta chain was identified in a study of CD8 T cells in Susac syndrome. Study results and limitations: The number of individuals included in the study's TCR sequencing and HLA analysis was acknowledged as relatively small.

An input of roughly 0.5 to 1 ug of RNA was subjected to reverse transcription using random hexamers. Multiplex PCR with immunoSEQ amplified the TCR beta CDR3 across 54 Vbeta and 13 Jbeta. TCRdb recomputed calls from the immunoSEQ multiplex PCR reads with MiXCR, one row per CDR3 protein. The table lists approximately 150,000 distinct CDR3 sequences, approximately 93% of them singletons. Blood CD8+ and CD4+ T cells underwent high-throughput TCR beta sequencing. Multiple sclerosis controls were treatment-naive patients with stable or active relapsing-remitting disease. Note on this clonotype: The antigen remains undetermined.

The sequencing input was CD4+ T cells from PBMCs. The clonotype originates from a human donor with multiple sclerosis.

The CDR3 nucleotides are TGCAGTGCTAGTCAGGGTGCTCCCCCTTATGGCTACACCTTC. This codes for CSASQGAPPYGYTF. The chain combines TRBV20-1 with TRBJ1-2; a weak D match, TRBD1 (5 bases). The V gene lost 3 bases and the J gene lost 5 bases, with 16 bases spanning the gap. The CDR3 has 14 amino acids. CDR1 is DFQATT and CDR2 is SNEGSKA in the germline V gene (reference sequence).